This passage covers 8 T cell receptor beta chains from one sample sequenced in a study of T cell repertoires in ileal Crohn's disease. The protocol was immunoSEQ multiplex PCR, while the TCRdb copy is restricted to in-frame clones and leaves out a portion. This sample has 15,000 to 20,000 clones, with about 90% found just once. The sequenced sample was ileal tissue. These TCRs come from an adult with Crohn's disease.

This chain links TRBV18 with TRBJ2-1, with 9 bases identical to TRBD2. The CDR3 totals 17 residues. Germline loops: CDR1 KGHSH, CDR2 LQKENI. V was clipped by 2 bases and J by 0 bases; unmatched bases: 5. The CDR3 spells CASSPSSGISSYNEQFF. DNA of the CDR3: TGTGCCAGCTCACCATCTAGCGGGATAAGCTCCTACAATGAGCAGTTCTTC.

The V gene is TRBV7-3, the J gene TRBJ1-1; D is ambiguous. V lost 5 bases and J 0 bases, leaving 13 bases between the germline ends. The germline V gene encodes CDR1 SGHTA and CDR2 FQGTGA. The CDR3 runs to 15 residues. DNA of the CDR3: TGTGCCAGCAGCGTCAGACGGGGAGTGAACACTGAAGCTTTCTTT. Residues: CASSVRRGVNTEAFF.

The chain carries TRBV18 and TRBJ1-5; D call uncertain. The germline CDR1 and CDR2 sequences are KGHSH and LQKENI. With 6 bases removed from V and 0 bases from J, the gap between germline ends came to 15 bases. CDR3 length equals 16 residues. CDR3 nucleotide sequence: TGTGCCAGCTCGCCCCTCGGTATAGATAGCAATCAGCCCCAGCATTTT. This gives the protein CASSPLGIDSNQPQHF.

This rearrangement joins TRBV28 to TRBJ2-7; 11 bases align to TRBD1. V shed 4 bases, J shed 3 bases, and the junction held 5 bases outside the gene matches. CDR3 length: 15 residues. Germline lookup yields CDR1 MDHEN and CDR2 SYDVKM. CDR3 nucleotides: TGTGCCAGCAGTTCGGCCGGGACAGGGGGCTACGAGCAGTACTTC. Protein: CASSSAGTGGYEQYF.

The rearrangement joins TRBV7-3 to TRBJ2-1; 9 nucleotides agree with TRBD2. The V and J ends lost 1 base and 5 bases, in that order; junction bases with no gene match: 12. The CDR3 length is 18 residues. The germline V gene has CDR1 SGHTA and CDR2 FQGTGA. This chain's CDR3 is CASSLIFSGGGRDNEQFF. As DNA, the CDR3 is TGTGCCAGCAGCTTAATTTTTTCGGGGGGCGGGAGGGACAATGAGCAGTTCTTC.

This sequence joins TRBV6-5 and TRBJ1-5; D uncertain. This CDR3 has 15 residues. Germline CDR1 and CDR2: MNHEY and SVGAGI. Deletions cut 4 bases from V and 4 bases from J, with 14 bases between. CDR3 bases: TGTGCCAGCAGTTTGTTTTCTGGGAGGAATCAGCCCCAGCATTTT. This sequence encodes CASSLFSGRNQPQHF.

This rearrangement joins TRBV4-2 to TRBJ2-1, with D unresolved. V lost 0 bases and J lost 7, with 7 bases in between. CDR1 LGHNA and CDR2 YNFKEQ come from the germline V gene. The CDR3 consists of 13 residues. Written as DNA, the CDR3 is TGTGCCAGCAGCCAAGAAGCCCGGAATGAGCAGTTCTTC. Translating it yields CASSQEARNEQFF.

The V and J genes are TRBV11-2 and TRBJ1-1; the match to TRBD1 covers 9 bases. Germline V gives CDR1 SGHAT, CDR2 FQNNGV. V lost 1 base to trimming and J lost 5 bases; unmatched junction nucleotides: 11. The CDR3 has 17 amino acids. Here the CDR3 reads CASSLGFVQGQGTEAFF. CDR3 DNA sequence: TGTGCCAGCAGCTTAGGTTTCGTACAAGGACAGGGGACTGAAGCTTTCTTT.